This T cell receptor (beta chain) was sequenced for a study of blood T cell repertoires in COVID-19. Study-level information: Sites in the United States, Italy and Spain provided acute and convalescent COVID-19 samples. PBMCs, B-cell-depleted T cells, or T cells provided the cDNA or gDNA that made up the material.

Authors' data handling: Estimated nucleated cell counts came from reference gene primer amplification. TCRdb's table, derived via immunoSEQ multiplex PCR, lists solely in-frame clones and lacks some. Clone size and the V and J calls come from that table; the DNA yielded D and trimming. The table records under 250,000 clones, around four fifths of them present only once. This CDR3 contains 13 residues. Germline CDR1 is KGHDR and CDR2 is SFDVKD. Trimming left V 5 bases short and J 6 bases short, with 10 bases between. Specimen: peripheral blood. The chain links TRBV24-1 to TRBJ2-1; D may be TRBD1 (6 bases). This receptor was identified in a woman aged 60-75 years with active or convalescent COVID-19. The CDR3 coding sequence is TGTGCCACCAGTGGGCGAGGGGGCAATGAGCAGTTCTTC. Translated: CATSGRGGNEQFF.